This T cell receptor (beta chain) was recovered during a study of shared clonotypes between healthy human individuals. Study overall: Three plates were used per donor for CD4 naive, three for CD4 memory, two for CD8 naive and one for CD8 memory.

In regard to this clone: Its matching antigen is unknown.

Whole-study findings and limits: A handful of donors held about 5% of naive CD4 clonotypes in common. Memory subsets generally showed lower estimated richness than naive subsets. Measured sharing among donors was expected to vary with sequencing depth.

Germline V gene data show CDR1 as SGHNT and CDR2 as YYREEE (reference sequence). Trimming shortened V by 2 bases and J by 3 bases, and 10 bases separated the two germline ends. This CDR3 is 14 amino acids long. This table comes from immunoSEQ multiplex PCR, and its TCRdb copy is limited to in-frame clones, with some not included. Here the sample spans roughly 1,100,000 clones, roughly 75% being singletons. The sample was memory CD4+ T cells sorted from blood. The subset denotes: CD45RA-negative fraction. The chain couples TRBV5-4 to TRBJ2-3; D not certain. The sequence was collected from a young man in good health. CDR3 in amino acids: CASSFSTLTDTQYF. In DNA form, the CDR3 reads TGTGCCAGCAGCTTTTCCACGTTAACAGATACGCAGTATTTT.